These T cell receptor beta chains were read from a single sample in a study of T cell responses to AZD1222 COVID-19 vaccine. Generated by immunoSEQ multiplex PCR, the TCRdb table keeps only in-frame clones and is missing some. The data hold under 100,000 clones, with roughly 88% observed a single time. Sequencing was performed on peripheral blood, taken on day 0 of AZD1222 vaccination. Source of these receptors: an adult in good health. Both conserved end residues are part of each CDR3. D genes are given only for firm matches. Size is omitted from some rows. Given values are once, few, many or a class for expanded clones.

clone size,V gene,J gene,D gene,CDR3 protein,CDR3 DNA
-,TRBV5-1,TRBJ2-1,-,CASTPSAGAAYEQFF,TGCGCCAGCACCCCGAGTGCGGGGGCAGCGTATGAGCAGTTCTTC
-,TRBV6-2/TRBV6-3,TRBJ2-5,TRBD2,CASSYGLAGVSQETQYF,TGTGCCAGCAGTTACGGACTAGCGGGGGTTTCTCAAGAGACCCAGTACTTC
-,TRBV6-2/TRBV6-3,TRBJ1-2,-,CASSYSYPNYGYTF,TGTGCCAGCAGTTACTCCTACCCAAACTATGGCTACACCTTC
few,TRBV7-9,TRBJ2-1,TRBD2,CASSLEFPAGNNEQFF,TGTGCCAGCAGCTTAGAGTTCCCAGCGGGGAACAATGAGCAGTTCTTC
-,TRBV6-5,TRBJ1-2,TRBD1,CASSKTGETMGYTF,TGTGCCAGCAGTAAGACAGGGGAAACTATGGGCTACACCTTC
-,TRBV6-5,TRBJ1-6,-,CASSPLEGLNSPLHF,TGTGCCAGCAGCCCACTTGAGGGATTGAATTCACCCCTCCACTTT
-,TRBV15,TRBJ2-3,TRBD1,CATSATDRGKRDTQYF,TGTGCCACCAGCGCCACAGACAGGGGAAAAAGAGATACGCAGTATTTT
-,TRBV5-8,TRBJ2-7,-,CASSLGLVGRYF,TGTGCCAGCAGCTTGGGACTTGTAGGGCGATACTTC
-,TRBV6-5,TRBJ2-2,-,CASRGHGGELFF,TGTGCCAGCAGAGGACACGGCGGGGAGCTGTTTTTT
-,TRBV6-5,TRBJ2-6,-,CASRYHEANVLTF,TGTGCCAGCAGGTACCATGAAGCCAACGTCCTGACTTTC
-,TRBV10-3,TRBJ2-1,-,CAISEQGDEQFF,TGTGCCATCAGTGAACAGGGAGATGAGCAGTTCTTC
-,TRBV6-5,TRBJ1-5,TRBD1,CASSRTGSGPQHF,TGTGCCAGCAGCCGGACAGGGTCTGGGCCCCAGCATTTT
many,TRBV28,TRBJ1-1,-,CASSTLVRKVSEAFF,TGTGCCAGCAGTACCCTTGTAAGAAAGGTCTCTGAAGCTTTCTTT
-,TRBV2,TRBJ2-7,TRBD1,CASSVDRASYEQYF,TGTGCCAGCAGTGTGGACAGGGCTTCCTACGAGCAGTACTTC
-,TRBV30,TRBJ1-2,-,CAWSVGGDGYTF,TGTGCCTGGAGTGTGGGAGGGGACGGCTACACCTTC
-,TRBV18,TRBJ1-5,-,CASSQGGDQPQHF,TGTGCCAGCTCACAGGGGGGGGATCAGCCCCAGCATTTT
-,TRBV4-1,TRBJ1-1,TRBD1,CASSQGIQGAPTEAFF,TGCGCCAGCAGCCAAGGGATTCAGGGGGCCCCCACTGAAGCTTTCTTT
-,TRBV28,TRBJ2-1,-,CASSFRHSYNEQFF,TGTGCCAGCAGTTTCCGACACTCCTACAATGAGCAGTTCTTC
-,TRBV11-2,TRBJ2-1,TRBD1,CASSLIQGAGNEQFF,TGTGCCAGCAGCTTAATTCAGGGGGCGGGCAATGAGCAGTTCTTC
few,TRBV28,TRBJ1-5,-,CASSLAGAANQPQHF,TGTGCCAGCAGTTTAGCAGGGGCGGCCAATCAGCCCCAGCATTTT
-,TRBV7-9,TRBJ2-2,TRBD2,CASSLAGGSTGELFF,TGTGCCAGCAGCTTAGCGGGGGGGAGCACCGGGGAGCTGTTTTTT
-,TRBV7-9,TRBJ2-1,TRBD1,CASSLQTGHNEQFF,TGTGCCAGCAGCCTACAGACAGGGCACAATGAGCAGTTCTTC
-,TRBV11-2,TRBJ1-3,-,CASSRETGNTIYF,TGTGCCAGCAGCAGGGAAACTGGAAACACCATATATTTT
-,TRBV6-5,TRBJ1-1,-,CASSYSFRRTTEAFF,TGTGCCAGCAGTTACTCGTTTCGTCGGACCACTGAAGCTTTCTTT
-,TRBV5-1,TRBJ2-7,TRBD2,CASRREAGETYEQYF,TGCGCCAGCAGACGGGAGGCGGGGGAGACCTACGAGCAGTACTTC
-,TRBV24-1,TRBJ2-1,-,CATSAREREEQFF,TGTGCCACCAGTGCCCGGGAGAGAGAGGAGCAGTTCTTC
-,TRBV5-1,TRBJ1-6,-,CASKASTGEVTLHF,TGCGCCAGCAAGGCCAGCACTGGTGAGGTAACCCTCCACTTT
-,TRBV11-2,TRBJ2-5,-,CASSPGWGETQYF,TGTGCCAGCAGCCCCGGCTGGGGGGAGACCCAGTACTTC
once,TRBV6-4,TRBJ1-5,-,CASSVEEYQPQHF,TGTGCCAGCAGTGTAGAGGAATATCAGCCCCAGCATTTT
-,TRBV28,TRBJ1-1,-,CASSLVGRDTEAFF,TGTGCCAGCAGTTTAGTAGGACGGGACACTGAAGCTTTCTTT
-,TRBV5-1,TRBJ2-7,TRBD1,CASSSRQGAEQYF,TGCGCCAGCAGCTCCAGACAGGGGGCCGAGCAGTACTTC